The rows below give T cell receptor beta chains drawn from one sample of a study of beta chain features in type 1 diabetes. The repertoire was sequenced with immunoSEQ multiplex PCR; TCRdb's copy has only in-frame clones and lacks some. The sample holds approximately 170,000 clones; about 8% are singletons and the top ten take approximately 0.85%. Input material: central memory CD4+ T cells from blood. The receptors come from a woman aged 40 to 50 with type 1 diabetes. Both conserved end residues are part of each CDR3. The D gene is left open where the match is weak. Clone size is shown for a subset of rows, as once, few, many or a class of expanded clone.

TRBJ2-5 few TRBD1 TRBV7-3 TGTGCCAGCAGCCGGGGACAGTTGGAGACCCAGTACTTC CASSRGQLETQYF
TRBJ1-1 . . TRBV6-6 TGTGCCAGCAGTGATCAGGGGCTCGAAGCTTTCTTT CASSDQGLEAFF
TRBJ1-1 . TRBD1 TRBV5-1 TGCGCCAGCAGAACCGGGACAGCCGGAAGGACTGAAGCTTTCTTT CASRTGTAGRTEAFF
TRBJ2-7 many . TRBV28 TGTGCCAGCAGTTTATCGGGCTGGGAGGTCTACGAGCAGTACTTC CASSLSGWEVYEQYF
TRBJ2-7 . TRBD2 TRBV28 TGTGCCAGCCCACCCTCTAGCGGGGAAGTCGACGAGCAGTACTTC CASPPSSGEVDEQYF
TRBJ2-2 once TRBD2 TRBV7-2 TGTGCCAGCAGCTTATGGACTAGAGGTACCGGGGAGCTGTTTTTT CASSLWTRGTGELFF
TRBJ1-5 . TRBD1 TRBV4-3 TGCGCCAGCAGCCAGCAGGGGGATCAGCCCCAGCATTTT CASSQQGDQPQHF
TRBJ2-3 . TRBD2 TRBV27 TGTGCCAGCAGTTCGGCTGGGGGGGCAGATACGCAGTATTTT CASSSAGGADTQYF
TRBJ2-1 many TRBD1 TRBV2 TGTGCCAGCAACCCCGACAGGGACAATGAGCAGTTCTTC CASNPDRDNEQFF
TRBJ2-1 . TRBD2 TRBV7-9 TGTGCCAGCAGCCCTCCCGGGACTAGCGGGGGGGCCAACAATGAGCAGTTCTTC CASSPPGTSGGANNEQFF
TRBJ2-3 few . TRBV18 TGTGCCAGCTCACCGGGGAGTTTTACAGATACGCAGTATTTT CASSPGSFTDTQYF
TRBJ2-7 . . TRBV7-2 TGTGCCAGCAGCCCCCCGGGGAGTCGGAGCGAGCAGTACTTC CASSPPGSRSEQYF
TRBJ2-4 many . TRBV30 TGTGCCTGGAACTCAGGGGAAACCCTTCAGTACTTC CAWNSGETLQYF
TRBJ1-2 . . TRBV5-5 TGTGCCAGCAGCTTGGAGGCAGGGCTGGGCTACACCTTC CASSLEAGLGYTF
TRBJ2-5 . . TRBV15 TGTGCCACCAGCAGGACGGGGGAGACCCAGTACTTC CATSRTGETQYF
TRBJ2-1 few TRBD1 TRBV30 TGTGCCTGGGGGGGACAGGGGATCTCCTACAATGAGCAGTTCTTC CAWGGQGISYNEQFF
TRBJ1-6 few . TRBV28 TGTGCCAGCAGGAGCCCGGACGGGAATAATTCACCCCTCCACTTT CASRSPDGNNSPLHF
TRBJ2-2 . . TRBV9 TGTGCCAGCAGCGTACTACAGGGTCTCACCGGGGAGCTGTTTTTT CASSVLQGLTGELFF
TRBJ1-1 few . TRBV6-1 TGTGCCAGCAGTGAACTTGAGCAGGTCACTGAAGCTTTCTTT CASSELEQVTEAFF
TRBJ2-1 . TRBD2 TRBV10-3 TGTGCCATCAGTGATAGCGGGACACGGAAGATCTTC CAISDSGTRKIF
TRBJ1-2 few TRBD1 TRBV5-1 TGCGCCAGCAGCCGGATGGACAGGGAGTATGGCTACACCTTC CASSRMDREYGYTF
TRBJ2-5 . TRBD1 TRBV5-1 TGCGCCAGCAGCCCCAGGACAGGCCAAGAGACCCAGTACTTC CASSPRTGQETQYF
TRBJ2-7 . . TRBV29-1 TGCAGCGCCAGGGGAGGGAACTACGAGCAGTACTTC CSARGGNYEQYF
TRBJ2-1 few TRBD2 TRBV28 TGTGCCAGCAGTTCTTTAAAAAAAGCGGGAGATAGTGAGCAGTTCTTC CASSSLKKAGDSEQFF